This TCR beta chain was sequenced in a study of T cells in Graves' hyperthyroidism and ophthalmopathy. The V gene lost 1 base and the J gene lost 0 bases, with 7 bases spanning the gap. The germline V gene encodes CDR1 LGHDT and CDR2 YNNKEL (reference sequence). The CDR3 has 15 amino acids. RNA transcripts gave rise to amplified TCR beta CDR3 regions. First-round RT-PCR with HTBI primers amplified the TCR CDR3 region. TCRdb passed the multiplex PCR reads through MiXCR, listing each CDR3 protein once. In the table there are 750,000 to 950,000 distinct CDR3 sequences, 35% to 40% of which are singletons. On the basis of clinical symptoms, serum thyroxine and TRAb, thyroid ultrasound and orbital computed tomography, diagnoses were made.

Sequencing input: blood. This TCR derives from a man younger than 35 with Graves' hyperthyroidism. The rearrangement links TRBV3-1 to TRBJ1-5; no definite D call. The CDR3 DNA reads TGTGCCAGCAGCCAAGGAACTTATAGCAATCAGCCCCAGCATTTT. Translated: CASSQGTYSNQPQHF.